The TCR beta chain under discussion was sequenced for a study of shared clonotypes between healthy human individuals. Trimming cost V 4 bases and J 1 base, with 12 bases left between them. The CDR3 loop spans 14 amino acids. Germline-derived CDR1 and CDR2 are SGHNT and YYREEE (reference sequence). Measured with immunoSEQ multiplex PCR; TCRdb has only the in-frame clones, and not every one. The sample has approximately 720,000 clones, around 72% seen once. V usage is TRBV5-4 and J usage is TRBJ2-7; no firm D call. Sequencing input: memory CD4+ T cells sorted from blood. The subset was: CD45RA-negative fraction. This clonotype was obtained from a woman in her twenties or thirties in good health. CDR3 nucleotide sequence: TGTGCCAGCAGCCCTCGGACGGGTTCCTACGAGCAGTACTTC. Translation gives CASSPRTGSYEQYF.